This T cell receptor beta chain was captured by sequencing in a study of OX40 agonist ivuxolimab in advanced cancers. Study context: Cancers in dose escalation were hepatocellular, melanoma, renal cell and head and neck. Patients with prior anti-PD-1, anti-PD-L1 or anti-CTLA-4 therapy were eligible; approximately 37% had some. Study-wide results and limits: Expanded peripheral T cell antigen specificity was not determined.

This clone occurred once. Its antigen is unidentified. The germline CDR1 and CDR2 sequences are SGDLS and YYNGEE. This CDR3 has 14 residues. V lost 0 bases, J lost 6 bases, and 3 bases stayed unmatched. Sequencing was performed with immunoSEQ multiplex PCR; in TCRdb, only in-frame clones are kept and a portion is missing. Among around 37,000 clones listed, more than 70% were seen once. The source of this sequence is an adult with an advanced solid tumor such as melanoma, head and neck, liver or kidney cancer. The specimen was CD4+ or CD8+ T cells sorted from blood, collected in a trial of the OX40 agonist ivuxolimab. J is TRBJ1-1 and V is TRBV9; 9 nucleotides match TRBD1. The CDR3: CASSVGQGGAEAFF. The CDR3 bases are TGTGCCAGCAGCGTAGGACAGGGGGGCGCTGAAGCTTTCTTT.